This TCR beta chain stems from a study of tumor-infiltrating lymphocytes in primary liver carcinoma. Overall study context: Samples had roughly 3.65 to 7.5 million productive TCRbeta reads, comparable between tissue types.

Scientists recovered RNA and DNA together from approximately 20-30 mg of unsorted bulk tissue. None of the patients had received treatment, and all had chronic HBV infection. This clonotype was seen only a few times. As yet, its antigen is unknown. With 500 ng total RNA as template and a constant-region primer, TCR beta cDNA was made. Each TCR beta library was derived from three nested multiplex PCR rounds that employed slightly modified ARM-PCR. Using its own MiXCR run on the multiplex PCR reads, TCRdb lists one record per CDR3 protein. This table has some 87,000 distinct CDR3 sequences, around 68% appearing once. Findings and caveats of the study: The top-250-clone fraction was significantly higher in tumors than in blood (p = 0.039).

This clonotype was obtained from a man in his forties with primary liver carcinoma and hepatitis B virus infection. The sequencing sample was made of tumor-adjacent normal liver tissue.

The chain's CDR3 is CASSLSWGRRASGNTIYF. The CDR3 nucleotides are TGTGCCAGCAGTTTAAGCTGGGGACGGAGAGCCTCTGGAAACACCATATATTTT. The rearrangement joins TRBV28 to TRBJ1-3; D possibly corresponds to TRBD1 (5 bases). The V end lost 2 bases, the J end lost 0 bases, and 17 bases lay between the germline ends. CDR3 length: 18 residues. Germline CDR1 and CDR2: MDHEN and SYDVKM.